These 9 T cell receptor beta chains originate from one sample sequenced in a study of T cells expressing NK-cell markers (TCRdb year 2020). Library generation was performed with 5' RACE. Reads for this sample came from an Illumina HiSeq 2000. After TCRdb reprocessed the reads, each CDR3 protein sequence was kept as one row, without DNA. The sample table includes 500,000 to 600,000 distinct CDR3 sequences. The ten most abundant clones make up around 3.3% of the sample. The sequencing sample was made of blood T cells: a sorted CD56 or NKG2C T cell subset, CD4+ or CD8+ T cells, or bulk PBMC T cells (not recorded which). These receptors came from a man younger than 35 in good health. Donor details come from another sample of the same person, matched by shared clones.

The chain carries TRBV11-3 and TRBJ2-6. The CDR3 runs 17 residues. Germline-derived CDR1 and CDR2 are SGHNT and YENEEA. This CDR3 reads CASSLDPEISGANVLTF.

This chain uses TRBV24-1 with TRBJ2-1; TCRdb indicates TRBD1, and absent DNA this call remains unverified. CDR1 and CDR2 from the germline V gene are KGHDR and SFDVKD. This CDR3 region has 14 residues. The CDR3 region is CATSDSGLRWEQFF.

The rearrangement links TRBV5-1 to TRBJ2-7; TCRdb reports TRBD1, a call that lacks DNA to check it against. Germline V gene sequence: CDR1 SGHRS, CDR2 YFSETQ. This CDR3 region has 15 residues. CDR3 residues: CASSWGGRGPGEQYF.

CDR3 residues: CASSARDRESGYTF. The chain is built from TRBV7-2 and TRBJ1-2; the TCRdb call, TRBD1, lacks DNA for checking. This CDR3 is 14 amino acids long. CDR1 SGHTA and CDR2 FQGNSA come from the germline V gene. The variable domain in full, completed from reference TRBV7-2 and TRBJ1-2, reads GAGVSQSPSNKVTEKGKDVELRCDPISGHTALYWYRQSLGQGLEFLIYFQGNSAPDKSGLPSDRFSAERTGGSVSTLTIQRTQQEDSAVYLCASSARDRESGYTFGSGTRLTVV.

Here the CDR3 reads CASSRGGSNQPQHF. V gene TRBV7-8 combines with J gene TRBJ1-5. Germline-derived CDR1 and CDR2 are SGHVS and FQNEAQ. The CDR3 totals 14 residues.

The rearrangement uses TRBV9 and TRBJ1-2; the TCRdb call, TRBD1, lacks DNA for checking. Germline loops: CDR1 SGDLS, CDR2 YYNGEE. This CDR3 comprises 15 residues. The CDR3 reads CASSEGQGVSYGYTF.

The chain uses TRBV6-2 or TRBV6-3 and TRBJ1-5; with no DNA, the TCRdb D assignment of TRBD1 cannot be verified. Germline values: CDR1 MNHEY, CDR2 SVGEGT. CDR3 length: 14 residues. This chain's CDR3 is CASSADSSSQPQHF.

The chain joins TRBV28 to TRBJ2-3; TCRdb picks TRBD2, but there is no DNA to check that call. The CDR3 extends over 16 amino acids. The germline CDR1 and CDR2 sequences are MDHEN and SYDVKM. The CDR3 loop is CASSETSGIGRYTQYF. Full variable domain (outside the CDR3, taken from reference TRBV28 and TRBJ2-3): DVKVTQSSRYLVKRTGEKVFLECVQDMDHENMFWYRQDPGLGLRLIYFSYDVKMKEKGDIPEGYSVSREKKERFSLILESASTNQTSMYLCASSETSGIGRYTQYFGPGTRLTVL.

The CDR3 protein is CASTQAGGKETQYF. This chain links TRBV12-3 or TRBV12-4 with TRBJ2-5; TCRdb's D gene call, TRBD2, goes unchecked for lack of DNA. This CDR3 region has 14 residues.